These 5 T cell receptor beta chains came from one sample sequenced in a study of yellow fever vaccine responses in identical twins. A single record per CDR3 protein comes from TCRdb applying MiXCR to the RT-PCR reads. Of fewer than 35,000 distinct CDR3 sequences in the sample, approximately 54% were seen once. The specimen comprised T cells from blood (PBMCs), unsorted or a sorted subset (not recorded which), sampled before or after yellow fever vaccination (not recorded which). The source is a woman between 18 and 30 years old who received the yellow fever vaccine.

The chain links TRBV2 to TRBJ1-1; TRBD1 is a possible D gene (5 bases). The germline gives CDR1 SNHLY, CDR2 FYNNEI. This CDR3 region has 11 residues. V shed 10 bases and J shed 3 bases, with 9 bases lying between them. Here the CDR3 reads CATGTYTEAFF. CDR3 in DNA: TGTGCCACCGGGACCTACACTGAAGCTTTCTTT. The complete variable domain, with remaining parts taken from reference TRBV2 and TRBJ1-1, reads EPEVTQTPSHQVTQMGQEVILRCVPISNHLYFYWYRQILGQKVEFLVSFYNNEISEKSEIFDDQFSVERPDGSNFTLKIRSTKLEDSAMYFCATGTYTEAFFGQGTRLTVV.

The chain carries TRBV7-3 and TRBJ2-1; the D gene could be TRBD1 or TRBD2 (5 bases each). Trimming took off 4 bases at V and 8 bases at J, with 18 bases between the two ends. Germline V lookup: CDR1 SGHTA, CDR2 FQGTGA. The CDR3 has 15 amino acids. CDR3 amino acids: CASSSIALLGDEQFF. For the CDR3, the DNA is TGTGCCAGCAGCTCCATTGCCCTACTAGGGGATGAGCAGTTCTTC.

This clonotype was detected a few times. The chain combines TRBV27 with TRBJ1-1; D is uncertain. V was pared by 2 bases and J by 1 base, with 5 bases between. The CDR3 totals 13 residues. Germline assignment: CDR1 MNHEY and CDR2 SMNVEV (reference sequence). The CDR3 sequence: CASSLKGNTEAFF. The CDR3 bases are TGTGCCAGCAGTTTAAAGGGGAACACTGAAGCTTTCTTT.

The rearrangement joins TRBV18 to TRBJ1-4; TRBD1 might be the D (6 bases). Deletions cut 4 bases from V and 0 bases from J, with 12 bases between. From germline, CDR1 is KGHSH and CDR2 LQKENI. The CDR3 length is 16 residues. The chain's CDR3 is CASSLLDSPTNEKLFF. CDR3 sequence (DNA): TGTGCCAGCTCACTATTGGACAGCCCAACTAATGAAAAACTGTTTTTT. Full variable domain (remainder filled in from reference TRBV18 and TRBJ1-4): NAGVMQNPRHLVRRRGQEARLRCSPMKGHSHVYWYRQLPEEGLKFMVYLQKENIIDESGMPKERFSAEFPKEGPSILRIQQVVRGDSAAYFCASSLLDSPTNEKLFFGSGTQLSVL.

This chain connects TRBV3-1 to TRBJ2-1, with TRBD2 matching over 9 bases. The ends lost 4 bases at V and 8 bases at J; junction bases unmatched: 9. Germline V lookup: CDR1 LGHDT, CDR2 YNNKEL (reference sequence). The CDR3 runs to 15 residues. The CDR3 reads CASSRRGGARDEQFF. CDR3 in DNA: TGTGCCAGCAGCCGTCGCGGGGGGGCACGGGATGAGCAGTTCTTC.